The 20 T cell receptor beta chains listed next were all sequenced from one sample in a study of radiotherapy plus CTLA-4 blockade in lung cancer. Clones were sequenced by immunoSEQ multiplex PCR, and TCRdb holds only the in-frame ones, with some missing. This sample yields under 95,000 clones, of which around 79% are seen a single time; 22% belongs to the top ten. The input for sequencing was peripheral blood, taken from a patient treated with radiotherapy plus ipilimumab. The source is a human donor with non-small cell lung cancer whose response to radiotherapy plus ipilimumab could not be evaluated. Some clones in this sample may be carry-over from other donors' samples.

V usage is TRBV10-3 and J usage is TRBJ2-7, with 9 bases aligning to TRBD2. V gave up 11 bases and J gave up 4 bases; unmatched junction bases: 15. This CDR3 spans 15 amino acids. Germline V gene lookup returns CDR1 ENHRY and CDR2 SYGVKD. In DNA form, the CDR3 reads TGTGCCGTTCGCGGGGGGGCGCAGGGTGGTTACGAGCAGTACTTC. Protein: CAVRGGAQGGYEQYF.

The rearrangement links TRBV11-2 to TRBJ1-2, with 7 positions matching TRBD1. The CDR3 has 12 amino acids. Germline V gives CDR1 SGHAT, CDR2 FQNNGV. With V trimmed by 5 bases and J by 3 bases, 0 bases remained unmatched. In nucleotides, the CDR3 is TGTGCCAGCAGCCAGGGGGACTATGGCTACACCTTC. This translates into CASSQGDYGYTF.

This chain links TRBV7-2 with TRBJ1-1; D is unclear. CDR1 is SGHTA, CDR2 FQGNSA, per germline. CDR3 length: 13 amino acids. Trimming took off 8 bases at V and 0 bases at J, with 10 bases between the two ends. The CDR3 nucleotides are TGTGCCAGCGCCCCGGTGATGAACACTGAAGCTTTCTTT. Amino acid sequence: CASAPVMNTEAFF.

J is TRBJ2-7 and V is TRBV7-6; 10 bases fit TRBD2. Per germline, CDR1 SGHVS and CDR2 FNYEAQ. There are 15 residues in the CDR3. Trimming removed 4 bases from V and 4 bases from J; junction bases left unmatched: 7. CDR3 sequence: CASSSSGGISYEQYF. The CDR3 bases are TGTGCCAGCAGCTCTAGCGGGGGAATATCTTACGAGCAGTACTTC. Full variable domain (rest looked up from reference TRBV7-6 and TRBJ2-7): GAGVSQSPRYKVTKRGQDVALRCDPISGHVSLYWYRQALGQGPEFLTYFNYEAQQDKSGLPNDRFSAERPEGSISTLTIQRTEQRDSAMYRCASSSSGGISYEQYFGPGTRLTVT.

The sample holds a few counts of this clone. For the CDR3, the DNA is TGTGCCAGCAGCAGGGACTCCAGCACAGATACGCAGTATTTT. Protein: CASSRDSSTDTQYF. This rearrangement joins TRBV7-2 to TRBJ2-3, with D maybe TRBD2 (6 bases). Per germline, CDR1 SGHTA and CDR2 FQGNSA. CDR3 length: 14 residues. Deletions cut 5 bases from V and 0 bases from J, with 9 bases between.

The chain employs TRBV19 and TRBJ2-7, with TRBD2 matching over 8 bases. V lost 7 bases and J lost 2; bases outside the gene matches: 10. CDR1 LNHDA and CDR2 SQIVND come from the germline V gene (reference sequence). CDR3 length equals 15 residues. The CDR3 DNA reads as TGTGCCAGTATCACGGAGCGGGGGAGCCCCTACGAGCAGTACTTC. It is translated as CASITERGSPYEQYF.

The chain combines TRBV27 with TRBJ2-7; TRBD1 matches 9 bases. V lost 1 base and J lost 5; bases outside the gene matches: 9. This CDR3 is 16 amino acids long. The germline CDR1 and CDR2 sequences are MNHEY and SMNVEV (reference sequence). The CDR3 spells CASSLFLGTGLDEQYF. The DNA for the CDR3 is TGTGCCAGCAGTTTATTTCTGGGGACAGGGCTGGACGAGCAGTACTTC.

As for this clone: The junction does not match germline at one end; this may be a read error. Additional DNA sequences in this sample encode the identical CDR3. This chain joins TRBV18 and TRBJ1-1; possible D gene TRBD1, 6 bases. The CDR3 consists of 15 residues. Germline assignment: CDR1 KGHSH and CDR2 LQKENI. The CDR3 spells CASSAYMGGDTEAFF. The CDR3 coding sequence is TGTGCCAGCTCAGCCTACATGGGAGGGGACACTGAAGCCTTCTTT. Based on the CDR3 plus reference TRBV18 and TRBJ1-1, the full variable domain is NAGVMQNPRHLVRRRGQEARLRCSPMKGHSHVYWYRQLPEEGLKFMVYLQKENIIDESGMPKERFSAEFPKEGPSILRIQQVVRGDSAAYFCASSAYMGGDTEAFFGQGTRLTVV.

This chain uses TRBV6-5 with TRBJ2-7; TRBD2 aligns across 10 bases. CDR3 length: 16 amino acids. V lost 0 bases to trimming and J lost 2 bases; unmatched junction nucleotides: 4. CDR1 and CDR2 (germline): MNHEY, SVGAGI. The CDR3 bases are TGTGCCAGCAGTTACTCGAGGCTAGCGGGGGCCTACGAGCAGTACTTC. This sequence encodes CASSYSRLAGAYEQYF.

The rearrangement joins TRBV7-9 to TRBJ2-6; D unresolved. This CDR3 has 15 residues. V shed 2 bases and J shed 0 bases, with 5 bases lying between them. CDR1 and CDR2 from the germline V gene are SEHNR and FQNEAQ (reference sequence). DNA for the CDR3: TGTGCCAGCAGCTTATCGGGCTCTGGGGCCAACGTCCTGACTTTC. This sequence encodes CASSLSGSGANVLTF.

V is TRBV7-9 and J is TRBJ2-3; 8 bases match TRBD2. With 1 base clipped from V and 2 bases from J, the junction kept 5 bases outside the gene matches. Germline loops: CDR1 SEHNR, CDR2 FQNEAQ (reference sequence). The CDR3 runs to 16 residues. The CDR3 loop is CASSLGLAGSTDTQYF. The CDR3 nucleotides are TGTGCCAGCAGCTTAGGTCTAGCGGGTTCCACAGATACGCAGTATTTT.

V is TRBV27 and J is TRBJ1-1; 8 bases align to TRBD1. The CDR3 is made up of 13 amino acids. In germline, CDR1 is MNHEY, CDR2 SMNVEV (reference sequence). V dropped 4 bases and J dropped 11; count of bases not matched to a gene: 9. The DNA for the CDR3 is TGTGCCAGCAGTTCGGCAGGGGGCTACCAGGCTTTCTTT. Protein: CASSSAGGYQAFF.

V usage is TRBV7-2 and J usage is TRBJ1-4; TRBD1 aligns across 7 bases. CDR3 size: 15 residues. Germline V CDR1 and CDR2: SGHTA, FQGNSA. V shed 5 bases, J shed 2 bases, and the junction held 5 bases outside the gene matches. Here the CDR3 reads CASSPGQSTNEKLFF. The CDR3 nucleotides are TGTGCCAGCAGCCCGGGACAGTCTACTAATGAAAAACTGTTTTTT.

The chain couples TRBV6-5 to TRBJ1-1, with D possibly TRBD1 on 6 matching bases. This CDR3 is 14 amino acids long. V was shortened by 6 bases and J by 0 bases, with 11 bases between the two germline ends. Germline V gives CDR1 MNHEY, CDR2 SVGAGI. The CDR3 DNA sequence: TGTGCCAGCAGCACACAGGGATTGAACACTGAAGCTTTCTTT. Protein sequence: CASSTQGLNTEAFF.

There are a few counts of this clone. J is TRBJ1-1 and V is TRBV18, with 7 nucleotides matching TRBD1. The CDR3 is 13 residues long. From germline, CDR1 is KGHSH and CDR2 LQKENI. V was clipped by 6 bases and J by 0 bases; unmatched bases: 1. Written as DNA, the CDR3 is TGTGCCAGCTCTACAGGGGTGAACACTGAAGCTTTCTTT. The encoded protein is CASSTGVNTEAFF.

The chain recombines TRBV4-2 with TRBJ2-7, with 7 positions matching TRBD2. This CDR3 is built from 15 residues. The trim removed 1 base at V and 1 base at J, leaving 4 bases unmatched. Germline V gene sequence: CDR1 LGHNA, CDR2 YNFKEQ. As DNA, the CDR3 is TGTGCCAGCAGCCAAGGTCGGGGAGGGTCCTACGAGCAGTACTTC. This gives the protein CASSQGRGGSYEQYF.

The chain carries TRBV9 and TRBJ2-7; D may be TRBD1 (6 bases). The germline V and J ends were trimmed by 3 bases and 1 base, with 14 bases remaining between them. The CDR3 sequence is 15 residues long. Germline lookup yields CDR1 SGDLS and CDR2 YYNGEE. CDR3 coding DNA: TGTGCCAGCAGCGAGTTCCGGGACATGTCCTACGAGCAGTACTTC. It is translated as CASSEFRDMSYEQYF.

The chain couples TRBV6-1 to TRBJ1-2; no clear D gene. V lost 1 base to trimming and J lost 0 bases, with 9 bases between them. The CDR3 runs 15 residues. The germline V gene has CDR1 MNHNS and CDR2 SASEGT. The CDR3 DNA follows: TGTGCCAGCAGTGAAGGAGGCTTACCTAACTATGGCTACACCTTC. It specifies CASSEGGLPNYGYTF.

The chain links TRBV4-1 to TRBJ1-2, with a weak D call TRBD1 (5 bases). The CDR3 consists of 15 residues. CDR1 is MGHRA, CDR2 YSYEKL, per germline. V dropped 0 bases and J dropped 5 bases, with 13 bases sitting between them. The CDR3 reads CASSQDPGQGYGYTF. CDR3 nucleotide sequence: TGCGCCAGCAGCCAAGATCCCGGCCAGGGTTATGGCTACACCTTC.

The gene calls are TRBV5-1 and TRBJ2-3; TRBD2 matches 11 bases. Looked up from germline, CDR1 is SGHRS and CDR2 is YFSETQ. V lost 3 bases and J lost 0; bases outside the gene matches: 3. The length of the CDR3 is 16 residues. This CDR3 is CASSSGLAESTDTQYF. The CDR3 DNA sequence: TGCGCCAGCAGCTCGGGACTAGCGGAAAGCACAGATACGCAGTATTTT.